These 23 T cell receptor beta chains were sequenced from one sample in a study of cytomegalovirus exposure and HLA in healthy donors. PCR involved 60 Vbeta and 13 Jbeta primers. The repertoire was sequenced with immunoSEQ multiplex PCR; TCRdb's copy has only in-frame clones and lacks some. The sample carries more than 85,000 clones, under 85% recorded once. The sequenced sample was PBMCs. These receptors all come from a boy aged 5 to 17 in good health and CMV-seronegative.

V gene TRBV7-2 combines with J gene TRBJ1-5; 10 bases are a match to TRBD1. This CDR3 is built from 16 residues. The V gene's germline CDR1 is SGHTA and CDR2 FQGNSA. Germline trimming cut 0 bases from V and 7 bases from J; bases unmatched to any gene: 6. The CDR3 here is CASSLAGQGTGQPQHF. The CDR3 region has the DNA TGTGCCAGCAGCTTAGCGGGACAGGGGACGGGGCAGCCCCAGCATTTT.

The rearrangement joins TRBV6-5 to TRBJ1-6; the D is unclear. The V and J ends lost 5 bases and 11 bases respectively, with 16 bases between them. CDR1 MNHEY and CDR2 SVGAGI come from the germline V gene. The CDR3 is made up of 14 amino acids. This CDR3 reads CASSAPGLGTPLHF. The CDR3 DNA reads TGTGCCAGCAGTGCCCCGGGGTTAGGGACACCCCTCCACTTT.

This sequence joins TRBV6-5 and TRBJ2-7; 7 bases match TRBD2. The CDR3 covers 14 residues. V was pared by 2 bases and J by 5 bases, with 6 bases of the junction left unmatched. Germline V gives CDR1 MNHEY, CDR2 SVGAGI. The CDR3, as DNA: TGTGCCAGCAGTTACGCGGGAGATAAGGACGAGCAGTACTTC. It is translated as CASSYAGDKDEQYF.

The genes are TRBV10-3 and TRBJ2-7; possible D gene TRBD2, 5 bases. This CDR3 comprises 12 residues. Germline CDR1 and CDR2: ENHRY and SYGVKD. V lost 2 bases, J lost 6 bases, and 8 bases lay in between. The chain's CDR3 is CAISERAGEQYF. For the CDR3, the DNA is TGTGCCATCAGTGAGCGGGCGGGCGAGCAGTACTTC.

This chain joins TRBV4-3 and TRBJ2-5; 9 bases are shared with TRBD2. V was clipped by 0 bases and J by 8 bases; unmatched bases: 7. Germline CDR1 and CDR2: LGHNA and YSLEER. The CDR3 is 15 amino acids. The CDR3 loop reads CASSQELAGGFTQYF. CDR3 nucleotides: TGCGCCAGCAGCCAAGAACTAGCGGGTGGTTTTACCCAGTACTTC.

The V and J genes are TRBV6-5 and TRBJ2-3; 13 nucleotides line up with TRBD2. The germline V gene has CDR1 MNHEY and CDR2 SVGAGI. This CDR3 region has 16 residues. The V and J ends lost 4 bases and 1 base, in that order; junction bases with no gene match: 2. CDR3 in amino acids: CASSLGLAGGTDTQYF. The CDR3 nucleotides are TGTGCCAGCAGTTTAGGACTAGCGGGGGGCACAGATACGCAGTATTTT.

This clone has a handful of counts. The CDR3 nucleotides read TGTGCCAGCAGCCCGGGAGGAAACACCATATATTTT. Its protein product is CASSPGGNTIYF. The chain joins TRBV11-2 to TRBJ1-3; D gene uncertain. CDR3 length equals 12 residues. Germline-derived CDR1 and CDR2 are SGHAT and FQNNGV. Trimming stripped 5 bases from V and 4 bases from J, with 6 bases between.

This chain joins TRBV13 and TRBJ2-7; no firm D call. CDR3 length: 13 amino acids. Deletions cut 6 bases from V and 3 bases from J, with 12 bases between. The V gene's germline CDR1 is PRHDT and CDR2 FYEKMQ (reference sequence). CDR3 loop: CASRPEVGYEQYF. CDR3 DNA: TGTGCCAGCAGACCCGAGGTTGGCTACGAGCAGTACTTC.

As concerns this clone: The CDR3 does not close with the conserved phenylalanine or tryptophan, likely indicating a read error. The chain has TRBV30 and TRBJ1-6; possibly TRBD1 for D (6 bases). The CDR3 contains 13 residues. Trimming removed 3 bases at V and 9 bases at J, with 12 bases between. From germline, CDR1 is GTSNPN and CDR2 SVGIG (reference sequence). CDR3 region: CAWSVPGVSPLHV. For the CDR3, the DNA is TGTGCCTGGAGCGTTCCAGGGGTTTCACCCCTCCACGTT.

This clone was picked up a small number of times. CDR3 coding DNA: TGCGCCAGCAGCCAAGAGCAAAGGGAGGGCACTGAAGCTTTCTTT. Amino acids: CASSQEQREGTEAFF. V and J are TRBV4-1 and TRBJ1-1; D unclear. The V and J ends lost 0 bases and 4 bases respectively, with 12 bases between them. Germline values: CDR1 MGHRA, CDR2 YSYEKL. This CDR3 has 15 amino acids.

This clone was observed once. This chain connects TRBV7-9 to TRBJ1-5; no clear D gene. The CDR3 contains 17 residues. From germline, CDR1 is SEHNR and CDR2 FQNEAQ (reference sequence). Trimming shortened V by 6 bases and J by 0 bases, and 18 bases separated the two germline ends. CDR3: CASRPVRREHSNQPQHF. Written as DNA, the CDR3 is TGTGCCAGCAGGCCTGTAAGGAGGGAGCATAGCAATCAGCCCCAGCATTTT. The complete variable domain, with remaining parts taken from reference TRBV7-9 and TRBJ1-5, reads DTGVSQNPRHKITKRGQNVTFRCDPISEHNRLYWYRQTLGQGPEFLTYFQNEAQLEKSRLLSDRFSAERPKGSFSTLEIQRTEQGDSAMYLCASRPVRREHSNQPQHFGDGTRLSIL.

This clone has a handful of counts. CDR3 protein: CASSGTGYGNTIYF. CDR3 nucleotides: TGTGCCAGCAGCGGGACAGGGTACGGAAACACCATATATTTT. The V and J genes are TRBV9 and TRBJ1-3, with TRBD1 identical over 8 bases. The CDR3 covers 14 residues. Germline V lookup: CDR1 SGDLS, CDR2 YYNGEE. V lost 3 bases and J lost 4; bases outside the gene matches: 3.

The chain couples TRBV5-8 to TRBJ1-5; D uncertain. The length of the CDR3 is 11 residues. Trimming stripped 4 bases from V and 6 bases from J, with 5 bases between. Per the germline V gene, CDR1 is SGHTS and CDR2 is YDEGEE. The CDR3 DNA reads as TGTGCCAGCAGCGGCTCTCAGCCCCAGCATTTT. Translation gives CASSGSQPQHF.

This chain links TRBV6-6 with TRBJ2-3, with a weak D call TRBD1 (5 bases). V was clipped by 8 bases and J by 0 bases, with 9 bases between them. Looked up from germline, CDR1 is MNHNY and CDR2 is SVGAGI (reference sequence). The CDR3 sequence is 13 residues long. In DNA form, the CDR3 reads TGTGCCAGCTATCGACAGAGCACAGATACGCAGTATTTT. Translating gives CASYRQSTDTQYF.

The genes are TRBV6-5 and TRBJ1-3, with TRBD1 as a possible D gene (6 bases). V was pared by 4 bases and J by 4 bases, with 11 bases between. The CDR3 loop spans 14 amino acids. Germline assignment: CDR1 MNHEY and CDR2 SVGAGI. The CDR3 sequence is CASSLTGPGNTIYF. CDR3 nucleotide sequence: TGTGCCAGCAGTTTGACAGGTCCGGGAAACACCATATATTTT.

The CDR3 region is CASSQTRNIQYF. The CDR3 DNA follows: TGTGCCAGCAGTCAAACTCGAAACATTCAGTACTTC. This rearrangement joins TRBV28 to TRBJ2-4; no definite D call. Germline CDR1 MDHEN, CDR2 SYDVKM. With 5 bases removed from V and 6 bases from J, the gap between germline ends came to 8 bases. This CDR3 comprises 12 residues.

The genes are TRBV6-5 and TRBJ1-2; tentative D call: TRBD1 (6 bases). V gave up 4 bases and J gave up 2 bases, with 17 bases separating them. CDR1 MNHEY and CDR2 SVGAGI come from the germline V gene. The CDR3 runs to 16 residues. CDR3: CASSSPRGGLNYGYTF. The DNA for the CDR3 is TGTGCCAGCAGTTCCCCCAGGGGCGGGTTGAACTATGGCTACACCTTC.

This clone was observed a single time. The CDR3, as DNA: TGTGCCAGCAGCCCCAGGGCTGGGGCCAACGTCCTGACTTTC. It yields the protein CASSPRAGANVLTF. The chain combines TRBV7-9 with TRBJ2-6; possibly TRBD1 for D (5 bases). With 5 bases removed from V and 2 bases from J, the gap between germline ends came to 7 bases. This CDR3 region has 14 residues. Germline CDR1 and CDR2: SEHNR and FQNEAQ (reference sequence).

Here the CDR3 reads CASSVDRGYEQYF. The CDR3, as DNA: TGTGCCAGCAGCGTGGACAGGGGGTACGAGCAGTACTTC. J is TRBJ2-7 and V is TRBV5-6; 10 bases fit TRBD1. From germline, CDR1 is SGHDT and CDR2 YYEEEE. J lost 4 bases, V lost 4 bases, and 2 bases had no gene match. This CDR3 is 13 amino acids long.

The chain combines TRBV29-1 with TRBJ2-7, with 9 bases identical to TRBD1. This CDR3 has 15 amino acids. Per the germline V gene, CDR1 is SQVTM and CDR2 is ANQGSEA. V trimming: 4 bases; J trimming: 3 bases; junction bases outside the gene matches: 10. CDR3 loop: CSVAPWTGANYEQYF. The CDR3 DNA is TGCAGCGTTGCCCCTTGGACAGGGGCGAACTACGAGCAGTACTTC.

V and J are TRBV29-1 and TRBJ2-7, with D possibly TRBD1 on 6 matching bases. This CDR3 has 13 residues. Trimming took off 0 bases at V and 6 bases at J, with 12 bases between the two ends. CDR1 SQVTM and CDR2 ANQGSEA come from the germline V gene. The CDR3 loop is CSVEEDQGLEQYF. CDR3 nucleotides: TGCAGCGTTGAAGAGGACCAGGGGCTCGAGCAGTACTTC.

This clone was seen only once. V usage is TRBV2 and J usage is TRBJ2-5; 12 bases align to TRBD2. V lost 4 bases to trimming and J lost 5 bases; unmatched junction nucleotides: 5. The CDR3 sequence is 15 residues long. Germline CDR1 SNHLY, CDR2 FYNNEI. CDR3 amino acids: CASSASSGGAETQYF. In DNA, the CDR3 is TGTGCCAGCAGTGCTTCTAGCGGGGGGGCCGAGACCCAGTACTTC. Supplemented by reference TRBV2 and TRBJ2-5, the full variable domain reads EPEVTQTPSHQVTQMGQEVILRCVPISNHLYFYWYRQILGQKVEFLVSFYNNEISEKSEIFDDQFSVERPDGSNFTLKIRSTKLEDSAMYFCASSASSGGAETQYFGPGTRLLVL.

This CDR3 is CASSQVDRGFGGYTF. CDR3 bases: TGCGCCAGCAGCCAAGTTGACAGGGGGTTTGGGGGCTACACCTTC. The chain uses TRBV4-3 and TRBJ1-2; 9 positions match TRBD1. Trimming removed 1 base from V and 8 bases from J; junction bases left unmatched: 8. Per germline, CDR1 LGHNA and CDR2 YSLEER. The CDR3 loop spans 15 amino acids.